Included here is one T cell receptor beta chain sequence, with context. Under the authors' procedure: Cell counts per sample came from amplifying reference gene primers. Assay used: immunoSEQ multiplex PCR; TCRdb lists only in-frame clones, some missing. The DNA gave D and trimming, while V, J and clone size come from that table. The sample has around 260,000 clones, around 86% seen once. The source of the sample is a study of blood T cell repertoires in COVID-19. Across the study: There were acute and convalescent COVID-19 samples, and they came from the United States, Italy and Spain. Sample material is recorded as cDNA or gDNA derived from T cells, B-cell-depleted T cells, or PBMCs.

The CDR3 is 17 amino acids. The germline CDR1 and CDR2 sequences are SGHDN and FVKESK. V lost 0 bases and J 2 bases, leaving 17 bases between the germline ends. This chain uses TRBV14 with TRBJ2-7; the D gene is possibly TRBD1 (5 bases). This TCR derives from a man in his forties or fifties who had recovered from COVID-19. Sequenced material: peripheral blood. This chain's CDR3 is CASSQDLLEGVAYEQYF. The CDR3 region has the DNA TGTGCCAGCAGCCAAGATCTTCTGGAAGGGGTAGCCTACGAGCAGTACTTC.